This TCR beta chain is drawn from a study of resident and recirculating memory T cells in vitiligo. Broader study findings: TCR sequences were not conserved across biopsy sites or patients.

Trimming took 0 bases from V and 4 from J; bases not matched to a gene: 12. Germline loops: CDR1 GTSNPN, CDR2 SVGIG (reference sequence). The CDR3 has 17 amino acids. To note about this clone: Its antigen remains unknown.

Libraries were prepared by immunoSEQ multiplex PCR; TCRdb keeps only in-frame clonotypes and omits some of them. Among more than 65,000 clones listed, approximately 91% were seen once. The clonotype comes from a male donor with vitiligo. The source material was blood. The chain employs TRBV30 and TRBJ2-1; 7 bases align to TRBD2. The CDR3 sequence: CAWSVRGGGTYYNEQFF. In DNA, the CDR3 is TGTGCCTGGAGTGTACGCGGCGGGGGAACTTATTACAATGAGCAGTTCTTC.